This paragraph covers one T cell receptor beta chain sequence. The entry originates in a study of control samples from healthy donors and cancer patients. Germline V gives CDR1 LNHDA, CDR2 SQIVND (reference sequence). The trim removed 4 bases at V and 4 bases at J, leaving 6 bases unmatched. This CDR3 has 16 amino acids. Libraries were prepared by immunoSEQ multiplex PCR; TCRdb keeps only in-frame clonotypes and omits some of them. The sample comprises around 190,000 clones, more than 90% of which are singletons, and roughly 1.3% rests with the top ten. This rearrangement joins TRBV19 to TRBJ2-6; 8 nucleotides agree with TRBD1. This receptor was obtained from a man aged 25 to 45 in good health. The specimen sequenced was blood. The CDR3 bases are TGTGCCAGTAGTAATGGACAGGGCCGGGGGGCCAACGTCCTGACTTTC. Its protein is CASSNGQGRGANVLTF.